This T cell receptor (beta chain) was captured in a study of cytomegalovirus exposure and HLA in healthy donors. Method: immunoSEQ multiplex PCR; TCRdb's copy keeps in-frame clones and lacks some. The sample records 100,000 to 150,000 clones, roughly 95% being singletons. This clone came up once. The sample consisted of PBMCs. The clonotype was recovered from a man between 18 and 29 years old in good health and CMV-seronegative.

CDR3 amino acids: CASSLTSFGREDEDEQFF. CDR3 in DNA: TGTGCCAGCAGCTTAACCTCTTTTGGGCGGGAGGATGAGGATGAGCAGTTCTTC. This rearrangement joins TRBV7-3 to TRBJ2-1; 8 positions agree with TRBD2. This CDR3 region has 18 residues. Germline V gives CDR1 SGHTA, CDR2 FQGTGA. V dropped 0 bases and J dropped 8; count of bases not matched to a gene: 15.